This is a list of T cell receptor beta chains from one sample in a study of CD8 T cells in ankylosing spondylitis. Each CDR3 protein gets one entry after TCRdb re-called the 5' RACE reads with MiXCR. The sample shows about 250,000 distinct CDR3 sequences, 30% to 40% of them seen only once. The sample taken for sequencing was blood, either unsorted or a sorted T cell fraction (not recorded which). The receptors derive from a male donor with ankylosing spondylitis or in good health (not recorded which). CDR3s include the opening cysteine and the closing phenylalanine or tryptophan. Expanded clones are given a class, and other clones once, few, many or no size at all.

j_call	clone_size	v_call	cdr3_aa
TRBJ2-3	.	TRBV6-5	CASSGGADTQYF
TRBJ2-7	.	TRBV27	CASSLTGTAYEQYF
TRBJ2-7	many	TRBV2	CASYRRVQTYEQYF
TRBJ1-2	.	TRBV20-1	CSAREGRDYGYTF
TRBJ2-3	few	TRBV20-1	CSAQGQGGVVRKYF
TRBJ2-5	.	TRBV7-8	CASSRVETQYF
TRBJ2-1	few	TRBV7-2	CASSSEGPGGLEQFF
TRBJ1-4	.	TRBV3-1	CASSQEYRDEKLFF
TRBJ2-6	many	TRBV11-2	CASSDYRDRGSGANVLTF
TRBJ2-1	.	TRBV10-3	CAISEWGRYNEQFF
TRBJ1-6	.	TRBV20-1	CSARSWGDNSPLHF
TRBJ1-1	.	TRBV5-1	CASSSWTGTNTEAFF
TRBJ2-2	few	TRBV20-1	CSARVGQRGELFF
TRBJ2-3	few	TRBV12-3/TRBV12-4	CASSLGRGMRRGDPDTQYF
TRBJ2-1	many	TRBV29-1	CSVRYNEQFF
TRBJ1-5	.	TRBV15	CATSSQGQGNQPQHF
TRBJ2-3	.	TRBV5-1	CASSFAGTSGTDTQYF
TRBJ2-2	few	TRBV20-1	CSARDLTNTGELFF
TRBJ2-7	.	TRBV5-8	CASSFGPGRGKSYEQYF
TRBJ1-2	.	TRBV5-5	CASSQAGTGYTF
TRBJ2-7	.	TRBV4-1	CASSQVLGREQYF
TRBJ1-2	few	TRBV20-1	CSASPEGYGYTF
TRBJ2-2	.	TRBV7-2	CASSFGTTPGELFF
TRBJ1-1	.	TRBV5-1	CASSKTGDTEAFF
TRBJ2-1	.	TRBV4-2	CASSQDLVSGSYNEQFF
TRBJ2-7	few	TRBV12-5	CASGLVVGGATGGLTYEQYF
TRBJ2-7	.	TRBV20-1	CSARDRGYAYEQYF
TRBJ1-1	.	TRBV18	CASSPYGNTEAFF
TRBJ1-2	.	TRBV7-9	CASNTLGEGHGYTF
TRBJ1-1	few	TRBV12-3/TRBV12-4	CASSLALNTEAFF
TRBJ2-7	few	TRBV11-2	CASSVPGTGVEQYF
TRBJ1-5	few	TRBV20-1	CSARDRGNQPQHF